This T cell receptor beta chain derives from a study of blood T cells in healthy people across ages. The study, taken as a whole, reports: Among long-lived donors, naive CD4+ cells were more numerous and diversity higher than in aged donors.

The CDR3 length is 15 residues. CDR1 and CDR2 from the germline V gene are SGHVS and FQNEAQ. V gave up 4 bases and J gave up 4 bases; unmatched junction bases: 7. A second about 7 to 11 cycle PCR used barcoded and J-beta primers. TCRdb reprocessed the 5' RACE reads via MiXCR and lists one record per CDR3 protein. The sample holds under 2,000,000 distinct CDR3 sequences, less than 50% seen once. This clonotype was counted a few times. Antigen specificity is unknown. Isolated PBMCs totaled at least 6.5 million in each sample. This rearrangement joins TRBV7-8 to TRBJ2-7; TRBD1 agrees at 10 bases. Sequencing used blood. The TCR was taken from a woman between 40 and 50 years old in good health. The CDR3 DNA reads as TGTGCCAGCAGCTCCGGGGACAGGGGAAAATACGAGCAGTACTTC. Translated, it gives CASSSGDRGKYEQYF.